Each of the 3 T cell receptor beta chains below was sequenced from the same sample in a study of T cells in Graves' hyperthyroidism and ophthalmopathy. TCR beta CDR3 regions were amplified from RNA. First-round RT-PCR with HTBI primers amplified the TCR CDR3 region. Via MiXCR, TCRdb re-called the multiplex PCR reads, giving one row per CDR3 protein. In the table there are approximately 380,000 distinct CDR3 sequences, over 12% of which are singletons. Sample: blood. The receptors derive from a man aged 45-65 years with Graves' ophthalmopathy.

This clonotype has ten or more counts. V and J are TRBV29-1 and TRBJ1-1; D is perhaps TRBD1 (5 bases). The CDR3 is 15 residues long. Germline loops: CDR1 SQVTM, CDR2 ANQGSEA. Deletions cut 4 bases from V and 4 bases from J, with 19 bases between. CDR3: CSVVGDSRRGTEAFF. In nucleotides, the CDR3 is TGCAGCGTTGTCGGAGACTCTCGGAGGGGCACTGAAGCTTTCTTT.

In its sample, this clonotype was seen many times. V and J are TRBV20-1 and TRBJ1-1; TRBD1 aligns across 7 bases. Germline CDR1 and CDR2: DFQATT and SNEGSKA (reference sequence). The CDR3 is 15 residues long. V shed 1 base, J shed 0 bases, and the junction held 5 bases outside the gene matches. The CDR3 bases are TGCAGTGCTAGAGCCTCTAGGGGGCTGAACACTGAAGCTTTCTTT. This encodes CSARASRGLNTEAFF.

The chain joins TRBV19 to TRBJ2-2; D unclear. The V end lost 6 bases, the J end lost 10 bases, and 18 bases lay between the germline ends. Germline values: CDR1 LNHDA, CDR2 SQIVND (reference sequence). The CDR3 loop spans 14 amino acids. CDR3 protein: CASRTREVPEELFF. CDR3 bases: TGTGCCAGTAGAACACGTGAGGTCCCCGAGGAGCTGTTTTTT. Together with reference TRBV19 and TRBJ2-2, the CDR3 gives the full variable domain: DGGITQSPKYLFRKEGQNVTLSCEQNLNHDAMYWYRQDPGQGLRLIYYSQIVNDFQKGDIAEGYSVSREKKESFPLTVTSAQKNPTAFYLCASRTREVPEELFFGEGSRLTVL.